Here is one T cell receptor (beta chain) with its context. The entry originates in a study of blood T cell repertoires in COVID-19. As handled by the study authors: Using reference gene primer amplification, nucleated cell counts were estimated. Some clones are missing from TCRdb's copy, which holds only in-frame ones; the method was immunoSEQ multiplex PCR. V and J calls and clone size are those listed in that table; D and trimming were worked out from the DNA. The sample includes 500,000 or so clones, 87% seen only once; the top ten take around 0.64%. The CDR3 spans 13 residues. With 5 bases removed from V and 4 bases from J, the gap between germline ends came to 11 bases. Germline CDR1 is LNHDA and CDR2 is SQIVND (reference sequence). Which cohort a participant joined came from the clinical history participants gave.

Specimen: PBMCs or T cells enriched from blood (not recorded which). The sequence was collected from a woman in her late teens or twenties who had recovered from COVID-19. This chain connects TRBV19 to TRBJ1-2; no reliable D call. CDR3 in amino acids: CASSGQAGYGYTF. DNA of the CDR3: TGTGCCAGTAGTGGCCAGGCGGGCTATGGCTACACCTTC. Drawing the rest from reference TRBV19 and TRBJ1-2, the complete variable domain is DGGITQSPKYLFRKEGQNVTLSCEQNLNHDAMYWYRQDPGQGLRLIYYSQIVNDFQKGDIAEGYSVSREKKESFPLTVTSAQKNPTAFYLCASSGQAGYGYTFGSGTRLTVV.